This T cell receptor beta chain was sequenced in a study of control samples from healthy donors and cancer patients. The method was immunoSEQ multiplex PCR; TCRdb's version includes in-frame clones alone and lacks a portion of them. The sample has 130,000 or so clones, around 93% seen once. The CDR3 extends over 18 amino acids. Germline CDR1 LGHDT, CDR2 YNNKEL (reference sequence). The ends lost 5 bases at V and 0 bases at J; junction bases unmatched: 15. The chain recombines TRBV3-1 (or the pseudogene TRBV3-2) with TRBJ1-1; 7 nucleotides agree with TRBD1. Sequences were obtained from blood. This TCR was sampled from a woman in her forties or fifties in good health. CDR3 residues: CASSDRQGRTDLNTEAFF. The CDR3 region has the DNA TGTGCCAGCAGCGATCGACAGGGAAGGACGGACCTGAACACTGAAGCTTTCTTT.